This T cell receptor beta chain appears in the sequencing data of a study of CD8+ T cells in alopecia areata. Turning to the study itself: Treated patients were given 5 to 10 mg oral tofacitinib twice daily. Tofacitinib ran 6 to 18 months, followed by 6 months off drug. Findings and limits, study-wide: Affected scalp, especially in alopecia totalis/universalis, had a higher clonality than normal scalp did.

Turning to this clone: The antigen is not known.

Samples from alopecia areata patients were lesional scalp punch biopsies and peripheral blood. Extraction and reverse transcription of RNA yielded cDNA as the sequencing template. Here immunoSEQ multiplex PCR was the method, and the copy in TCRdb shows in-frame clones only, minus some. The top ten hold approximately 0.45% of the sample, which has fewer than 250,000 clones, about 60% seen once. This receptor was taken from a human donor with alopecia areata. This specimen was CD4+ T cells sorted from blood, taken at week 0.

CDR3 bases: TGTGCCAGCAGCTTGGAAGATACGCAGTATTTT. Translation gives CASSLEDTQYF. The V and J genes are TRBV5-4 and TRBJ2-3; D not certain. Germline CDR1 reads SGHNT; CDR2 reads YYREEE (reference sequence). V was cut by 0 bases and J by 5 bases, with 1 base left in between. The length of the CDR3 is 11 residues.